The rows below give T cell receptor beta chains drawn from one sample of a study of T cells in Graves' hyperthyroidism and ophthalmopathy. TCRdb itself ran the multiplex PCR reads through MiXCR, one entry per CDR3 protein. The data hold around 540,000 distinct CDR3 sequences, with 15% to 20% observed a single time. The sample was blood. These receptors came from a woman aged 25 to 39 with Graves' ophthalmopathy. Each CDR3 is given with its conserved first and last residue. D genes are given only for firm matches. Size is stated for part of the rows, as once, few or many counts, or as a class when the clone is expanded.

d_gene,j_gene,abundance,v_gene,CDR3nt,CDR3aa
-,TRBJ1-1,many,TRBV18,TGTGCCAGCTCACCACGGGAGACCACTGAAGCTTTCTTT,CASSPRETTEAFF
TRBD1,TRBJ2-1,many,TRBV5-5,TGTGCCAGCAGCTTAACAGGGGGTAGGAATGAGCAGTTCTTC,CASSLTGGRNEQFF
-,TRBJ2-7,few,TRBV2,TGTGCCAGCGAGACAGACAGTTACGAGCAGTACTTC,CASETDSYEQYF
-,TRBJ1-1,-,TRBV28,TGTGCCAGCAGTTTAAGACAACTTAAAGAAGCTTTCTTT,CASSLRQLKEAFF
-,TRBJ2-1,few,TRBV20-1,TGCAGTGCCGACGTGAACGTGGGAGACCCTTGGGATGAGCAGTTCTTC,CSADVNVGDPWDEQFF
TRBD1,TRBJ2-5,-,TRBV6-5,TGTGCCAGCAGTTGCGGGACAGGACAGGTGGAAGAGACCCAGTACTTC,CASSCGTGQVEETQYF
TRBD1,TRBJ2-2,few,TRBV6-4,TGTGCCAGCAGTGACTCGGCTCAGGGGGCCACCGGGGAGCTGTTTTTT,CASSDSAQGATGELFF
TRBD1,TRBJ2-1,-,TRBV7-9,TGTGCCAGCAGCTCCGGGACAGCCTATGAGCAGTTCTTC,CASSSGTAYEQFF
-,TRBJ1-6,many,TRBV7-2,TGTGCCAGCAGCTCGCTTATTTGGAATTCACCCCTCCACTTT,CASSSLIWNSPLHF
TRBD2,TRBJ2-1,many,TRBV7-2,TGTGCCAGCAGCTTGGACGCCGGGACTAGCGTTAGTGAGCAGTTCTTC,CASSLDAGTSVSEQFF
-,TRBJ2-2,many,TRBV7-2,TGTGCCAGCAGCCCCGGTCCACGGTCCGGGGAGCTGTTTTTT,CASSPGPRSGELFF
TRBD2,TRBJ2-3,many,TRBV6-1,TGTGCCAGCAGTTCCGCGGGAGTCGTGACAGATACGCAGTATTTT,CASSSAGVVTDTQYF
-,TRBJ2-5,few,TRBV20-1,TGCAGTGCTCAAGAGACCCAGTACTTC,CSAQETQYF
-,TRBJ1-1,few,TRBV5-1,TGCGCCAGCAGCTCTGGACAGTCGGGGAACACTGAAGCTTTCTTT,CASSSGQSGNTEAFF
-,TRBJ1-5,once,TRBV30,TGTGCCTGGACAAAAACAGAGAATCAGCCCCAGCATTTT,CAWTKTENQPQHF
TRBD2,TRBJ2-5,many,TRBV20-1,TGCAGTGCTCAGATCGGATGGGAGGGGCGGCAAGAGACCCAGTACTTC,CSAQIGWEGRQETQYF
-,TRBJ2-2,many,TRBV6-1,TGTGCCAGCAGTGAAATGGAGGGTCCCACCGGGGAGCTGTTTTTT,CASSEMEGPTGELFF
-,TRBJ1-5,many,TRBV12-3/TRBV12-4,TGTGCCAGCAGTACCTTCGACAGACCGAATCAGCCCCAGCATTTT,CASSTFDRPNQPQHF
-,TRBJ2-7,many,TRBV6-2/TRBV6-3,TGTGCCAGCAGTTACGAGATAGGTCGATCCTACGAGCAGTACTTC,CASSYEIGRSYEQYF
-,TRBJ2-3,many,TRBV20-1,TGCAGTGCGCGTAACCTAGTTTTCCCAGATACGCAGTATTTT,CSARNLVFPDTQYF
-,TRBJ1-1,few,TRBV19,TGTGCCAGTAGTATAGTGGAAGGGGGGACCGAAGCTTTCTTT,CASSIVEGGTEAFF
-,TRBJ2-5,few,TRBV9,TGTGCCAGCAGCGTAGGGCCGGACCAAGAGACCCAGTACTTC,CASSVGPDQETQYF
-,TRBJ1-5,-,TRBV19,TGTGCCAGTAGTATCTTCGGGTGGTCTAGCAATCAGCCCCAGCATTTT,CASSIFGWSSNQPQHF
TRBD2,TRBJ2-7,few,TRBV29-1,TGCAGCGTCCCCGCGGGGGTAGGGCAGTACTTC,CSVPAGVGQYF
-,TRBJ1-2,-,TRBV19,TGTGCCAGTAGCGATCAGGGTCTTCGGGGCTACACCTTC,CASSDQGLRGYTF
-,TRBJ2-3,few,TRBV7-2,TGTGCCAGCAGCTTAGGAGGTAGCCGACGCACAGATACGCAGTATTTT,CASSLGGSRRTDTQYF
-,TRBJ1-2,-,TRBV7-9,TGTGCCAGCAGCCCCCCGGGTAACTATGGCTACACCTTC,CASSPPGNYGYTF
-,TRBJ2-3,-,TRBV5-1,TGCGCCAGCAGCTTGGAGGACTCTCGGACAGATACGCAGTATTTT,CASSLEDSRTDTQYF
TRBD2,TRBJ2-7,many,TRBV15,TGTGCCACCGGGAGGGTCTCCTACGAGCAGTACTTC,CATGRVSYEQYF
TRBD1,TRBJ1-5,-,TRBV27,TGTGCCAGCAGCCCAGGGGGATGGAGCAATCAGCCCCAGCATTTT,CASSPGGWSNQPQHF
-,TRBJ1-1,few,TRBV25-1,TGTGCCAGCAGTGAATGGGGTCCGGATGTCTTT,CASSEWGPDVF
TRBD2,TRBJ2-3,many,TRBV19,TGTGCCAGTAGTATAATAGCGGGGGCCTTCACAGATACGCAGTATTTT,CASSIIAGAFTDTQYF
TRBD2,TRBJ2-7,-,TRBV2,TGTGCAACCAGCAGTCTCGGCGGGAGGTACTCCTACGAGCAGTACTTC,CATSSLGGRYSYEQYF
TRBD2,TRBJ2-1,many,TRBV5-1,TGCGCCAGCAGCCCCCCCACCTTAGCGGGAGTCGGGAATGAGCAGTTCTTC,CASSPPTLAGVGNEQFF
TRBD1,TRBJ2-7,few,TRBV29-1,TGCAGCGTTGAGGGACAGGGGTACGAGCAGTACTTC,CSVEGQGYEQYF
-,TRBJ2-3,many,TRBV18,TGTGCCAGCTCACCGAGGAGGGTAGGGACAGATACGCAGTATTTT,CASSPRRVGTDTQYF
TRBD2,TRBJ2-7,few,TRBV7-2,TGTGCCAGCAGCTTAAGGCTAGCGGGAGTCCCTAGGGAGCAGTACTTC,CASSLRLAGVPREQYF
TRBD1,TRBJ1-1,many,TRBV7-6,TGTGCCAGCAGCGGACAGGGGCGAGGGACTGAAGCTTTCTTT,CASSGQGRGTEAFF
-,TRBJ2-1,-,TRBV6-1,TGTGCCAGCCGGATGTCGGTCTCCTACAATGAGCAGTTCTTC,CASRMSVSYNEQFF
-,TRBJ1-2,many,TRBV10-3,TGTGCCATCAGTGATTCCCGGGACACGGCTGGCTACACCTTC,CAISDSRDTAGYTF
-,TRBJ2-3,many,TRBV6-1,TGTGCCAGCAGTGAGAGGGATACGCAGTATTTT,CASSERDTQYF
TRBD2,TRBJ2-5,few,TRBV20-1,TGCAGTGCTAGGGGGGGGACTAGCGGGAGGGCCCTCCAGGAGACCCAGTACTTC,CSARGGTSGRALQETQYF
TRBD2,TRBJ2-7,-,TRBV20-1,TGCAGTGCTAGGCGGGGACTAGCGGGAGGGCCGGGCTCCTACGAGCAGTACTTC,CSARRGLAGGPGSYEQYF
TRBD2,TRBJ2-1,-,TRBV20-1,TGCAGTGCTACCACTTGGGGGACTAGCGGGGGCTACAATGAGCAGTTCTTC,CSATTWGTSGGYNEQFF
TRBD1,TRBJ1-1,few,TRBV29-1,TGCAGCGTTGAAGCAGTCTCGGGACAGGGGGCCGTGAACACTGAAGCTTTCTTT,CSVEAVSGQGAVNTEAFF
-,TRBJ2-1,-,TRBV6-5,TGTGCCAGCAGTTACTCACCGAAGCCACAACACAATGAGCAGTTCTTC,CASSYSPKPQHNEQFF
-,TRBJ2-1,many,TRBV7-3,TGTGCCAGCAGCGGAGAGTGGGGGGACCGGTACAATGAGCAGTTCTTC,CASSGEWGDRYNEQFF
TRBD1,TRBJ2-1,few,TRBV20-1,TGCAGTGCTAGAGTCCCAGGGGGCTCCTACAATGAGCAGTTCTTC,CSARVPGGSYNEQFF
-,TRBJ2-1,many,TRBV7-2,TGTGCCAGCAGCTTACGCAACCCTCCCTACAATGAGCAGTTCTTC,CASSLRNPPYNEQFF
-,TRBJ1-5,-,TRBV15,TGTGCCACCAGCAGAGATGGGAGCAGGGGTGATCAGCCCCAGCATTTT,CATSRDGSRGDQPQHF
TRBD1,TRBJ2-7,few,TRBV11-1,TGTGCCAGCAGCCCCGGGACAGGCATCGAGCAGTACTTC,CASSPGTGIEQYF
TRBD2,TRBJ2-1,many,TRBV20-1,TGCAGTGCTAGAGATCCCAGCGGGAGAGGTAATGAGCAGTTCTTC,CSARDPSGRGNEQFF
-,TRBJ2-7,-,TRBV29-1,TGCAGCGTCGAGGACTCGACGGAGCAGTACTTC,CSVEDSTEQYF
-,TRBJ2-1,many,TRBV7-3,TGTGCCAGCAGCTTAAGTCACTTGAACAATGAGCAGTTCTTC,CASSLSHLNNEQFF
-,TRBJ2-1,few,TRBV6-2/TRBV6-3,TGTGCCAGCAGCCGGACAGAACTATACAATGGGCAGTTCTTC,CASSRTELYNGQFF
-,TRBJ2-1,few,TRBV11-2,TGTGCCAGTAGTATGTTCGGGCAGACCAATGAGCAGTTCTTC,CASSMFGQTNEQFF
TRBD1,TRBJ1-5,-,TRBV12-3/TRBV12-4,TGTGCCAGCAGTTTCCGGGACAGGGGGCGCGTCGGTCAGCCCCAGCATTTT,CASSFRDRGRVGQPQHF
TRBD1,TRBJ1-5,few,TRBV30,TGTGCCTGGAGTGCCGGGACAGGTTACAATCAGCCCCAGCATTTT,CAWSAGTGYNQPQHF
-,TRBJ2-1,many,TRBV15,TGTGCCACCAGCACCCTCAAGGACAGATCCTACAATGAGCAGTTCTTC,CATSTLKDRSYNEQFF